This T cell receptor (beta chain) came from a study of T cell changes during pregnancy in multiple sclerosis. Here immunoSEQ multiplex PCR was the method, and the copy in TCRdb shows in-frame clones only, minus some. Here the sample spans 35,000 to 55,000 clones, 85% to 90% being singletons. The length of the CDR3 is 14 residues. J gave up 7 bases and V 4 bases, and 6 bases lay outside the gene matches. Germline V gives CDR1 SGHDT, CDR2 YYEEEE. The sequenced sample was peripheral blood, obtained in the second trimester of pregnancy. The V call is TRBV5-6, the J call TRBJ1-3; 9 bases map to TRBD1. This TCR came from a female donor in good health, enrolled as a control in a pregnancy study. For the CDR3, the DNA is TGTGCCAGCAGCCCGGGACAGGGCCGTAACACCATATATTTT. It yields the protein CASSPGQGRNTIYF.